This T cell receptor beta chain is drawn from a study of identical twins (dated by TCRdb to 2016 to 2017). As for the study more broadly: To test whether fetal clonotypes persist, this study deep-sequenced TCR alpha and beta repertoires from monozygotic twins, from unrelated adults of various ages, and from cord blood. To rule out contamination, replicate twin experiments were performed at different times with different library preparation protocols.

The library was made by 5' RACE. The reads were generated on an Illumina HiSeq 2000. Template switching added a universal primer binding site, and the final cDNA carried a unique molecular identifier that allowed TCR cDNA molecules to be counted accurately. Specific primers in the conserved constant-segment region were used to synthesize first-strand cDNA for TCR alpha and beta chains. To control for contamination, every cDNA library was double barcoded, receiving both a SMART-Mk sample barcode and Illumina barcodes. TruSeq adapter sequences and Illumina sample barcodes were added in two successive PCR steps. TCR alpha and beta cDNA libraries were sequenced on the Illumina HiSeq platform with custom primers. The authors processed their data as follows. MiGEC processed the raw reads to extract unique molecular identifiers, while MiXCR was used to determine the CDR3 positions. For each individual, recombination models were inferred using an EM algorithm with the repgenHMM and IGoR tools. Shared clonotypes were analyzed with the tcR package in R, and sharing was normalized by the product of cloneset sizes. To study raw recombination without the effects of thymic and clonal selection, out-of-frame nonproductive sequences were analyzed. The public reads were reanalyzed by TCRdb: fastp trimming at Q25, MiXCR alignment, in-frame beta chains only. Every CDR3 protein is listed once, alongside the most common genes and DNA of its rows. TCRdb assigned the V and J calls; the authors' analysis was not used. In all, the sample holds approximately 690,000 distinct CDR3 sequences, and approximately 6% of those were seen once. Roughly 2% of the sample is in the top ten clones.

Overall study outcomes, separate from this receptor: Recombination models systematically underestimated out-of-frame TCR alpha sharing in monozygotic twins but agreed with sharing between unrelated individuals. Because the same donors could not be followed over many years, the conclusions relied on cross-sectional statistical analysis. Compared with coincidental sharing between unrelated individuals, out-of-frame TCR alpha sequences shared between twins showed an excess of sequences with low generation probability. In beta out-of-frame sequences, excess twin sharing was weaker, because having fewer shared sequences lowered the signal-to-noise ratio. Invariant T cells such as MAIT and iNKT could partly confound zero-insertion analyses, though diverse VJ usage argued against this for most clonotypes. Abundant cord blood beta clonotypes had fewer insertions, young adult naive repertoires showed a similar but weaker trend, and memory repertoires showed no such trend.

V and J lose 3 bases and 8 bases, and a span of 16 bases separates them. Counted from cysteine to phenylalanine, this CDR3 has 14 amino acids. The CDR3 DNA has 42 bases and is translated from base 1. CDR1 is given as MNHEY and CDR2 as SMNVEV, both from the germline V gene (reference sequence). All donors were healthy Caucasians. The researchers also sequenced three unrelated adults who were not twins: a male aged 18 to 30, a male aged 50 to 59, and a female aged 50 to 59. Miltenyi CD45RO+ enrichment and human naive T-cell isolation kits were used to isolate memory (CD45RO+) and naive T cells from PBMC. There are a few counts of this clonotype. No antigen is known for it. Per-base quality was not reported, and no clone a single base away is much larger than it.

The specimen sequenced was naive T cells sorted from blood. This specimen's cell subset or site label, per the study, means: cells isolated with a human naive T-cell isolation kit. The V and J genes are TRBV27 and TRBJ1-2; TRBD1 is a possible D gene, resting on 6 matching bases. This clonotype was obtained from a man younger than 30 in good health. The CDR3 region has the sequence CASSFQTGAQGYTF. The DNA reads TGTGCCAGCAGTTTTCAGACGGGGGCGCAGGGCTACACCTTC.